The clone carrying this TCR beta chain was seen more than once but under ten times. Germline V lookup: CDR1 MDHEN, CDR2 SYDVKM. The junction had 8 bases not matched to a gene; V was cut back by 6 bases and J by 1 base. This CDR3 is 16 amino acids long. The data belong to a study of blood T cell repertoires in COVID-19. Repertoires were generated with immunoSEQ multiplex PCR, while TCRdb's copy carries only in-frame clones and drops some. The data show about 180,000 clones, with roughly 87% seen just once and over 7% held by the top ten. This chain links TRBV28 with TRBJ1-5, with 8 nucleotides matching TRBD1. The specimen was PBMCs or T cells enriched from blood (not recorded which). The clonotype comes from a woman aged 45-60 years who had recovered from COVID-19. Here the CDR3 DNA reads TGTGCCAGCAGGCGGGACAGGACCCTAAGCAATCAGCCCCAGCATTTT. Translating it yields CASRRDRTLSNQPQHF.